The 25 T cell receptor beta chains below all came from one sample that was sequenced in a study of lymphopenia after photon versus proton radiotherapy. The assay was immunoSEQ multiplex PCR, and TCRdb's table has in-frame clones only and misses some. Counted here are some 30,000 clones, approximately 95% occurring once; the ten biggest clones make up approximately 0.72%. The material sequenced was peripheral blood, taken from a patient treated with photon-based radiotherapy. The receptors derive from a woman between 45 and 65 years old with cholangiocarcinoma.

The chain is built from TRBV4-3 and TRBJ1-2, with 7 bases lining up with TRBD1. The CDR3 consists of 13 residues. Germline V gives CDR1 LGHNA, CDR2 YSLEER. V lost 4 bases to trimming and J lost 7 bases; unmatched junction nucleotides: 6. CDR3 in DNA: TGCGCCAGCAGCCTTACAGGGGTAACTGGCTACACCTTC. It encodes CASSLTGVTGYTF.

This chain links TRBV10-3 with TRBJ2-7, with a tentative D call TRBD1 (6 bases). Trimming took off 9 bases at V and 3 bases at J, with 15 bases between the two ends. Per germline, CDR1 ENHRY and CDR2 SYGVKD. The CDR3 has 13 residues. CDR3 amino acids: CAIMAQGNYEQYF. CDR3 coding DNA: TGTGCCATAATGGCCCAGGGGAACTACGAGCAGTACTTC.

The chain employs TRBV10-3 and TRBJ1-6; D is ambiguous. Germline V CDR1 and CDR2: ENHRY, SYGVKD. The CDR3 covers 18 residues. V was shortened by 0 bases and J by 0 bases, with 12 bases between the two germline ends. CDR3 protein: CAISESSLGSSYNSPLHF. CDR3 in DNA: TGTGCCATCAGTGAGTCAAGCCTTGGAAGCTCCTATAATTCACCCCTCCACTTT.

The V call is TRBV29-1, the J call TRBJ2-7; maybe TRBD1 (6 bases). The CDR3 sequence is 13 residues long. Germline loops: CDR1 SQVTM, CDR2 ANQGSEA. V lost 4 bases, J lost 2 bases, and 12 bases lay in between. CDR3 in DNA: TGCAGCGTTGTAGGCGGACAGACCTACGAGCAGTACTTC. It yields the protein CSVVGGQTYEQYF.

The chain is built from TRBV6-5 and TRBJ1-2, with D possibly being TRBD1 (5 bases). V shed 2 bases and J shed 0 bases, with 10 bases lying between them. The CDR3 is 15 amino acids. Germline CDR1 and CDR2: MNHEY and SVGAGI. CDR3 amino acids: CASSYRDGANYGYTF. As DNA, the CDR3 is TGTGCCAGCAGTTACCGGGACGGAGCTAACTATGGCTACACCTTC.

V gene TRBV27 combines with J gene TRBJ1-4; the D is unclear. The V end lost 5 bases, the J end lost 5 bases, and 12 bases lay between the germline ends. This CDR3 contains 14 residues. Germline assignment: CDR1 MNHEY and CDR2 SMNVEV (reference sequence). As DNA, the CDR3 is TGTGCCAGCAGTCCCCGGACGTCAAATGAAAAACTGTTTTTT. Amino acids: CASSPRTSNEKLFF.

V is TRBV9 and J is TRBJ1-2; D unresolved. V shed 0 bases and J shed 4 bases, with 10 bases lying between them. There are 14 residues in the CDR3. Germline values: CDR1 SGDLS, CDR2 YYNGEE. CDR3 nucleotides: TGTGCCAGCAGCGTAGACAGCCCTGCCTATGGCTACACCTTC. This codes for CASSVDSPAYGYTF.

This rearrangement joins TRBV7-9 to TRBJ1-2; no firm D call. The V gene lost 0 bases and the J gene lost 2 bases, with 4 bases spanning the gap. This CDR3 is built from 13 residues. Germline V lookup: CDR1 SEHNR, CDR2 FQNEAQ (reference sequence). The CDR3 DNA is TGTGCCAGCAGCTTAGCACGGAACTATGGCTACACCTTC. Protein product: CASSLARNYGYTF.

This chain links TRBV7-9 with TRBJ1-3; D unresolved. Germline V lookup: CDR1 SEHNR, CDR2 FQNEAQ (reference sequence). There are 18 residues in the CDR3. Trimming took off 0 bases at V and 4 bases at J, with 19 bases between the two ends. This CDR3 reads CASSLAPAGWVRGNTIYF. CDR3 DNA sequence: TGTGCCAGCAGCTTAGCACCGGCAGGTTGGGTTCGCGGAAACACCATATATTTT.

The CDR3 reads CASRVEAGIGELFF. The CDR3 DNA follows: TGTGCCAGCCGGGTGGAGGCTGGGATCGGGGAGCTGTTTTTT. This chain connects TRBV2 to TRBJ2-2, with a possible D match to TRBD2 (5 bases). Germline V gene lookup returns CDR1 SNHLY and CDR2 FYNNEI. This CDR3 has 14 amino acids. The V and J ends lost 8 bases and 7 bases respectively, with 17 bases between them. Variable domain in full (rest from reference TRBV2 and TRBJ2-2): EPEVTQTPSHQVTQMGQEVILRCVPISNHLYFYWYRQILGQKVEFLVSFYNNEISEKSEIFDDQFSVERPDGSNFTLKIRSTKLEDSAMYFCASRVEAGIGELFFGEGSRLTVL.

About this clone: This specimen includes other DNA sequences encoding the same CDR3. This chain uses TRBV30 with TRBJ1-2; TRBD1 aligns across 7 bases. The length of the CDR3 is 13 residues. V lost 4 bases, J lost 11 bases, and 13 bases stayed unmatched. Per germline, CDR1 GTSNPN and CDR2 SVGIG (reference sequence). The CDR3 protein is CAWKRQGVGRYTF. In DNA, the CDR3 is TGTGCCTGGAAAAGACAGGGCGTCGGGCGGTACACCTTC. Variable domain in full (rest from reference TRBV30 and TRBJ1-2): SQTIHQWPATLVQPVGSPLSLECTVEGTSNPNLYWYRQAAGRGLQLLFYSVGIGQISSEVPQNLSASRPQDRQFILSSKKLLLSDSGFYLCAWKRQGVGRYTFGSGTRLTVV.

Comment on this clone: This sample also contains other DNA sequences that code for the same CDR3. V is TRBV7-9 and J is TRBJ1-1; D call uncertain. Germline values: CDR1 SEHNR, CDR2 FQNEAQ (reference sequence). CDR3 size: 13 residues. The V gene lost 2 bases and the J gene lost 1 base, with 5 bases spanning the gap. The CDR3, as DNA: TGTGCCAGCAGCTTACAAGAGAACACTGAAGCTTTCTTT. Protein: CASSLQENTEAFF.

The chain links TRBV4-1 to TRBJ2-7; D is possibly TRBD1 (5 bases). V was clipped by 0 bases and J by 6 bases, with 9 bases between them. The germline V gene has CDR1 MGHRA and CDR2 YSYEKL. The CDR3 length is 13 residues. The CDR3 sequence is CASSQEVRVEQYF. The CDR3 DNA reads TGCGCCAGCAGCCAAGAGGTCAGGGTCGAGCAGTACTTC.

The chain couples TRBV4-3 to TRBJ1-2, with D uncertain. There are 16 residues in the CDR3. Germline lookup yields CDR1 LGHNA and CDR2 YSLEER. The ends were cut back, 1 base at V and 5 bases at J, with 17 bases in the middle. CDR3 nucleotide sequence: TGCGCCAGCAGCCAAGTCATCCTCCCGGTAACATATGGCTACACCTTC. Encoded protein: CASSQVILPVTYGYTF.

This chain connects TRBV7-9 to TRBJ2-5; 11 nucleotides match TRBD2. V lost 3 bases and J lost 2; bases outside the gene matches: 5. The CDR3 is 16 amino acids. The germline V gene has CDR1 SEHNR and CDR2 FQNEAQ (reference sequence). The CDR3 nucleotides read TGTGCCAGCAGCTTTCTAGCGGGGGGCCCTCAAGAGACCCAGTACTTC. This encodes CASSFLAGGPQETQYF.

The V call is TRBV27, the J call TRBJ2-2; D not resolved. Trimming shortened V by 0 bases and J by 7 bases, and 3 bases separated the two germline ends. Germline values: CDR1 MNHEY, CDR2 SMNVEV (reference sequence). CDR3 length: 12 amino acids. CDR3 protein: CASSLSGGELFF. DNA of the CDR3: TGTGCCAGCAGTTTATCGGGCGGGGAGCTGTTTTTT.

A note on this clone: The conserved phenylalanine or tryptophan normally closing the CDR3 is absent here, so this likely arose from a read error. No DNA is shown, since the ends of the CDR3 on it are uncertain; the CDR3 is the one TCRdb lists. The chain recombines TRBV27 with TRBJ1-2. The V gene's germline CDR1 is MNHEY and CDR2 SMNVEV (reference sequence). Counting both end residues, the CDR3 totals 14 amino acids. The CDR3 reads CARISTPSVRGPGR.

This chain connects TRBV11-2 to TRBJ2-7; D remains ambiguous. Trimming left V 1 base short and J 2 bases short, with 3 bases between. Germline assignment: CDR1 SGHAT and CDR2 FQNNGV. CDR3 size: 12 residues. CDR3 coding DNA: TGTGCCAGCAGCTTAGGGACCTACGAGCAGTACTTC. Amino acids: CASSLGTYEQYF.

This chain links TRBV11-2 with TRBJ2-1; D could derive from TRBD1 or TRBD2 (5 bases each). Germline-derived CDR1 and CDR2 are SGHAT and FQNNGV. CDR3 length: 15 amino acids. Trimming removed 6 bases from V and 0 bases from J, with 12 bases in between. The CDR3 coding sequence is TGTGCCAGCAGAGGGGACCTGTACTCCTACAATGAGCAGTTCTTC. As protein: CASRGDLYSYNEQFF.

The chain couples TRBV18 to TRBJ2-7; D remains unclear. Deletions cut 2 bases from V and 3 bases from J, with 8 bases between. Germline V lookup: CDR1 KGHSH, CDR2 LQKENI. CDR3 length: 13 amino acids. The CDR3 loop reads CASSPSQDYEQYF. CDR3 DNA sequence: TGTGCCAGCTCACCAAGTCAGGACTACGAGCAGTACTTC.

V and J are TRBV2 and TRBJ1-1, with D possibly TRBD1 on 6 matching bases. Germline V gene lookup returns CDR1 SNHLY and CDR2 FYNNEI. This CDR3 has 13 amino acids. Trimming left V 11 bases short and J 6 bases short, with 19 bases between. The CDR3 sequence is CAAKGGREAEAFF. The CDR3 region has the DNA TGTGCCGCCAAGGGGGGGAGGGAGGCTGAAGCTTTCTTT.

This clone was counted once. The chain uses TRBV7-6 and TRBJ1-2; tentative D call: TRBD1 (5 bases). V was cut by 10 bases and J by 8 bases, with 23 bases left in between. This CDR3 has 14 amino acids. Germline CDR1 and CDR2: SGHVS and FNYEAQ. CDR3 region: CATQGQTGTVGYTF. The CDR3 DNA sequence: TGTGCCACCCAGGGCCAGACCGGTACTGTGGGCTACACCTTC.

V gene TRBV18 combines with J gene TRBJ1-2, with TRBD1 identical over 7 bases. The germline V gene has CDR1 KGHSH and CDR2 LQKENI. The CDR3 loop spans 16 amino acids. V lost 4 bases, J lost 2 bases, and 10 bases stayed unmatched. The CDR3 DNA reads TGTGCCAGCTCACGAAGGGACAGCCGACGAAACTATGGCTACACCTTC. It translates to CASSRRDSRRNYGYTF.

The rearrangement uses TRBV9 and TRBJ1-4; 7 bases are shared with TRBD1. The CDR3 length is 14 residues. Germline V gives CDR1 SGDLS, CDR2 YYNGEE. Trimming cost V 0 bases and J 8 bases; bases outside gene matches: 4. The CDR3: CASSVEQGREKLFF. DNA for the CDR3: TGTGCCAGCAGCGTAGAACAGGGGAGGGAAAAACTGTTTTTT.

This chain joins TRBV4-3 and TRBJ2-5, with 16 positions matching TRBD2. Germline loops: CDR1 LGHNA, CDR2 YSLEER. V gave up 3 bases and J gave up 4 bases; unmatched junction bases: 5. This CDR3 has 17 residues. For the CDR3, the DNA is TGCGCCAGCAGCCAGGGACTAGCGGGGGGGGCGCGAGAGACCCAGTACTTC. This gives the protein CASSQGLAGGARETQYF.